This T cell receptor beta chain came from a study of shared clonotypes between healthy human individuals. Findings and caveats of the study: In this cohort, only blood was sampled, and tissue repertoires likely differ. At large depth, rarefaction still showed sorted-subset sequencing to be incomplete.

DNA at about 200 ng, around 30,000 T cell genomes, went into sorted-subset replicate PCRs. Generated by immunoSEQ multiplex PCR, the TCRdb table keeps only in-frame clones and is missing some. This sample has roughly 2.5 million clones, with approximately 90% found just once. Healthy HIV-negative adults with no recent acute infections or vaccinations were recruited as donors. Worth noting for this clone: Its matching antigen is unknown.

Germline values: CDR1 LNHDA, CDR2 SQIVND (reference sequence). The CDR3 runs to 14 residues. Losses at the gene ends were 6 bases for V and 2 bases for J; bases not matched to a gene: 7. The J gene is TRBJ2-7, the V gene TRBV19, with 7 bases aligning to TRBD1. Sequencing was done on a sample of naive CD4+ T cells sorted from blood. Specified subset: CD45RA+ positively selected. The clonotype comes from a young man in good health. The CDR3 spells CASRRDSPAYEQYF. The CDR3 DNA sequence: TGTGCCAGTAGGAGGGACAGCCCGGCCTACGAGCAGTACTTC.